The source of this T cell receptor beta chain is a study of T cell responses to AZD1222 COVID-19 vaccine (dated by TCRdb to about 2021). In the study overall: AZD1222 recipients with second doses at about 4 weeks or about 12 weeks were pooled, because spike-specific TCR depth and breadth did not differ between schedules. TCR sequencing covered approximately 230 trial participants: roughly 200 given two doses of AZD1222 and approximately 26 given two doses of MenACWY control vaccine. Trial participants were enrolled by age into subgroups of 18-55, 56-69 and 70-plus years, and approximately 150, 30 and 60 TCR-sequenced participants, respectively, were included in these subgroups. Here is what the overall study found, with its caveats: The 56-69-year group was small, and its depth increase did not reach significance, likely because of low power. Conclusions about previously exposed vaccinees are limited, since just 5 to 7 AZD1222 recipients were seropositive for SARS-CoV-2 at baseline. Spike-specific TCR breadth and depth rose significantly after two AZD1222 doses compared with day 0 and with MenACWY recipients. Reportedly, almost half of the unique spike-specific TCRs recognized epitopes lying outside the regions that are mutated in the B.1.351 and B.1.1.7 variants. Most participants were white British and females outnumbered males, and the authors suggested that clonal diversity may have been underestimated. Because no day 14 peak-response samples were available, repertoires were characterized only after the peak T cell response. The whole spike protein was spanned by vaccine-associated CD4 TCRs, and dominant responses were seen in regions 160-218 and 743-854.

Comment on this clone: Its specific antigen is unknown. No much larger clone exists at a distance of one base, and base qualities are not known.

The CDR3 regions of human TCRbeta chains were subjected to immunosequencing. The paper's processing steps were these. TCRs in the repertoires were matched against a reference library of SARS-CoV-2-specific TCRs that had been generated with the MIRA antigen-specificity platform. Breadth was defined as the fraction of unique TCRs that were SARS-CoV-2-associated, and depth was defined as the fraction of total T cells that were SARS-CoV-2-associated. Using the MIRA data, each spike-specific TCR was assigned both to the spike region to which the TCR was reactive and to a CD4 or CD8 class. Log10-transformed breadth and depth values were compared by one-way ANOVA with Sidak's multiple comparisons tests. TCRdb re-hosts the immuneACCESS table, in-frame sequences only. Its copies lack some clones; in the studies checked, an unresolved V gene accounts for under half of them, and the cause for the rest is not known. From that table come the V and J calls and clone size; the DNA was used to work out D and trimming. Recorded for this sample are 55,000 to 75,000 clones; roughly 90% of them occurred a single time. The ten biggest clones cover 4% to 5% of the sample.

The time point label corresponds to: baseline before first vaccination. The vaccinee samples were drawn from two UK trials, COV001 and COV002, one of which was a single-blind randomized controlled phase 2/3 trial testing AZD1222 (ChAdOx1 nCoV-19) in healthy adults. Trial participant PBMC samples were collected at day 0 and day 28 after the second dose for TCRbeta chain sequencing. The germline V gene (reference sequence) supplies CDR1 LNHDA and CDR2 SQIVND. A distance of 14 bases separates the germline ends of V and J, which lose 7 bases and 5 bases respectively. The cysteine opens and the phenylalanine closes a CDR3 of 13 amino acids. The entry retains the CDR3 DNA only, 39 bases that are in frame from base 1.

The chain joins TRBV19 to TRBJ1-2, with the identity of the D gene unclear. The input for sequencing was peripheral blood, taken on day 0 of AZD1222 vaccination. This receptor was identified in an adult in good health. The nucleotide sequence is TGTGCCAGTACCGACGGAACCTCTTATGGCTACACCTTC. This encodes CASTDGTSYGYTF.